The 9 T cell receptor beta chains presented below share a single source sample, sequenced in a study of T cells after yellow fever vaccination. TCRdb itself ran the 5' RACE reads through MiXCR, one entry per CDR3 protein. The sample contains 300,000 or so distinct CDR3 sequences, roughly 4% of which appear only once. This specimen consisted of PBMCs, obtained 5 days after the yellow fever booster vaccination. These receptors all come from a man aged 18 to 30 who received the YFV17D yellow fever vaccine.

This clonotype was detected many times. This sequence joins TRBV9 and TRBJ2-7; D may match TRBD1 or TRBD2 (5 bases each). CDR3 size: 14 residues. The ends were cut back, 3 bases at V and 5 bases at J, with 15 bases in the middle. Germline loops: CDR1 SGDLS, CDR2 YYNGEE. In nucleotides, the CDR3 is TGTGCCAGCAGCGCTGGGGCGGGCCCCAACGAGCAGTACTTC. It encodes CASSAGAGPNEQYF. Full variable domain (outside the CDR3, taken from reference TRBV9 and TRBJ2-7): DSGVTQTPKHLITATGQRVTLRCSPRSGDLSVYWYQQSLDQGLQFLIQYYNGEERAKGNILERFSAQQFPDLHSELNLSSLELGDSALYFCASSAGAGPNEQYFGPGTRLTVT.

V gene TRBV7-2 combines with J gene TRBJ2-5, with TRBD2 identical over 14 bases. This CDR3 has 18 residues. Germline CDR1 SGHTA, CDR2 FQGNSA. After removal of 5 bases from V and 0 bases from J, the junction contained 8 bases not matched to a gene. The CDR3 here is CASSSGLAGGLYQETQYF. The CDR3 DNA is TGTGCCAGCAGCAGCGGACTAGCGGGGGGCCTGTACCAAGAGACCCAGTACTTC. Drawing the rest from reference TRBV7-2 and TRBJ2-5, the complete variable domain is GAGVSQSPSNKVTEKGKDVELRCDPISGHTALYWYRQSLGQGLEFLIYFQGNSAPDKSGLPSDRFSAERTGGSVSTLTIQRTQQEDSAVYLCASSSGLAGGLYQETQYFGPGTRLLVL.

The table lists this clonotype with a few counts. This rearrangement joins TRBV13 to TRBJ1-2; 10 bases map to TRBD1. This CDR3 spans 14 amino acids. The trim removed 4 bases at V and 5 bases at J, leaving 4 bases unmatched. Looked up from germline, CDR1 is PRHDT and CDR2 is FYEKMQ (reference sequence). DNA for the CDR3: TGTGCCAGCAGCTCGGGGACAGGGGAATATGGCTACACCTTC. Translated, it gives CASSSGTGEYGYTF.

V and J are TRBV12-3 or TRBV12-4 and TRBJ1-6; no clear D gene. The CDR3 has 14 amino acids. V lost 6 bases, J lost 2 bases, and 8 bases lay in between. CDR3 in amino acids: CASRWGPYNSPLHF. CDR3 nucleotide sequence: TGTGCCAGCAGATGGGGTCCCTATAATTCACCCCTCCACTTT.

This clonotype came up many times. This chain connects TRBV28 to TRBJ2-3, with TRBD2 identical over 8 bases. The germline gives CDR1 MDHEN, CDR2 SYDVKM. This CDR3 is built from 15 residues. The V gene end was trimmed by 4 bases and the J gene end by 4 bases; junction bases not matched to a gene: 7. The chain's CDR3 is CASSSGGARSDTQYF. The CDR3 coding sequence is TGTGCCAGCAGTTCCGGGGGGGCCAGGTCAGATACGCAGTATTTT.

This clonotype came up many times. The rearrangement joins TRBV10-3 to TRBJ1-1; D gene uncertain. The germline V and J ends were trimmed by 0 bases and 2 bases, with 7 bases remaining between them. The germline V gene has CDR1 ENHRY and CDR2 SYGVKD. CDR3 length: 14 amino acids. CDR3 protein: CAISESRANTEAFF. The CDR3 DNA follows: TGTGCCATCAGTGAGTCAAGGGCAAACACTGAAGCTTTCTTT.

This clonotype occurred many times. The chain couples TRBV4-2 to TRBJ2-1; the match to TRBD2 covers 11 bases. The CDR3 loop spans 17 amino acids. The J segment lost 5 bases and the V segment lost 0 bases, leaving 6 bases of the junction unmatched. Germline V gene data show CDR1 as LGHNA and CDR2 as YNFKEQ. This CDR3 reads CASSQDLAGGVDNEQFF. DNA for the CDR3: TGTGCCAGCAGCCAAGATCTAGCGGGGGGCGTCGACAATGAGCAGTTCTTC.

Ten or more counts support this clonotype. The chain employs TRBV20-1 and TRBJ1-2; the match to TRBD1 covers 8 bases. The trim removed 5 bases at V and 3 bases at J, leaving 8 bases unmatched. CDR1 is DFQATT and CDR2 is SNEGSKA in the germline V gene (reference sequence). The length of the CDR3 is 14 residues. The CDR3 spells CSAHWTGTHYGYTF. The CDR3 nucleotides are TGCAGTGCTCACTGGACAGGGACGCACTATGGCTACACCTTC.

This clonotype has more than one count but fewer than ten. The CDR3 sequence: CASSMTGQPTVHYGYTF. In nucleotides, the CDR3 is TGTGCCAGTAGTATGACGGGACAGCCAACCGTTCACTATGGCTACACCTTC. The chain employs TRBV19 and TRBJ1-2, with 7 bases that match TRBD1. The CDR3 length is 17 residues. Germline values: CDR1 LNHDA, CDR2 SQIVND (reference sequence). J lost 3 bases, V lost 3 bases, and 13 bases had no gene match.